This T cell receptor (beta chain) was identified in a study of CD8 T cells in Susac syndrome. Study overall: At the time their blood was drawn, patients with Susac syndrome were either therapy-naive, on corticosteroids (with some of them also receiving intravenous immunoglobulin), or on intravenous immunoglobulin alone. General study results and limits: Clonal expansion was not seen in any Susac syndrome CD4+ T cell repertoire.

RNA was extracted with the RNeasy kit, and a quantity of 0.5 to 1 ug was reverse transcribed using random hexamers. One entry per CDR3 protein results from TCRdb running MiXCR on the immunoSEQ multiplex PCR reads. The repertoire holds approximately 260,000 distinct CDR3 sequences, with 90% to 97% as singletons. Of note for this clonotype: The antigen is unknown.

This CDR3 region has 17 residues. V lost 6 bases to trimming and J lost 8 bases; unmatched junction nucleotides: 13. Germline CDR1 reads MGHRA; CDR2 reads YSYEKL. The chain employs TRBV4-1 and TRBJ2-1, with 13 bases fitting TRBD2. Sequences were obtained from CD4+ T cells from PBMCs. The source is a human donor with Susac syndrome. Written as DNA, the CDR3 is TGCGCCAGCAGTCCCGCCCCCGGGACTAGCGGGAAGTATGAGCAGTTCTTC. Translated: CASSPAPGTSGKYEQFF.